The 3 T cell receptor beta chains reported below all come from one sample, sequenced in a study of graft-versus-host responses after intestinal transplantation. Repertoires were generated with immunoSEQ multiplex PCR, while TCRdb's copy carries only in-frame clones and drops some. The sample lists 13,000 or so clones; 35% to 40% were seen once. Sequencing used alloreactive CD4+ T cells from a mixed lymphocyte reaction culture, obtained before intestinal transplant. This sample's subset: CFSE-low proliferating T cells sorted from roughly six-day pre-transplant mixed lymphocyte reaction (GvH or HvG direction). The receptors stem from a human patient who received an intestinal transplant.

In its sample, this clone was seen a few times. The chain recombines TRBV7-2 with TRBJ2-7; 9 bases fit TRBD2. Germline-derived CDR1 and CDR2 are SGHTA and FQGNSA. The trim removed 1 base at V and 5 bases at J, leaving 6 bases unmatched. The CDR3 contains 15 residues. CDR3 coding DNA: TGTGCCAGCAGCTTAGTGGGCGGGGGGGCAGACGAGCAGTACTTC. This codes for CASSLVGGGADEQYF.

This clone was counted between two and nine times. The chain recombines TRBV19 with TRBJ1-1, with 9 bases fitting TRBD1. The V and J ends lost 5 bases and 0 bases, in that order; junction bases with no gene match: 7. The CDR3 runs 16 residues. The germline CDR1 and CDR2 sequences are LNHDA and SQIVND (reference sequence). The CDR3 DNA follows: TGTGCCAGTAGTCATAGGTGGGACAGGGTGAACACTGAAGCTTTCTTT. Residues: CASSHRWDRVNTEAFF. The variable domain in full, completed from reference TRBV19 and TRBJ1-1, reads DGGITQSPKYLFRKEGQNVTLSCEQNLNHDAMYWYRQDPGQGLRLIYYSQIVNDFQKGDIAEGYSVSREKKESFPLTVTSAQKNPTAFYLCASSHRWDRVNTEAFFGQGTRLTVV.

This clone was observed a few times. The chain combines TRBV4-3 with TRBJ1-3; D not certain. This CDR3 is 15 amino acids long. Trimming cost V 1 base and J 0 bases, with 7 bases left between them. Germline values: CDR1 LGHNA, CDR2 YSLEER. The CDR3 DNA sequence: TGCGCCAGCAGCCAAGGAAGGAGCTCTGGAAACACCATATATTTT. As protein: CASSQGRSSGNTIYF.